This T cell receptor beta chain was observed in a study of T cell clones after liver transplantation. Overall study context: In this trial, immunosuppression withdrawal was attempted within 2 years of liver transplant. General study results and limits: Conclusions were preliminary, with small, heterogeneous patient groups. Circulating graft-donor-reactive CD4 TCRbeta sequences fell significantly post-transplant in 5 of 8 subjects.

Only in-frame clones appear in the TCRdb table, and some are missing; sequencing was by immunoSEQ multiplex PCR. The sample has roughly 100,000 clones, roughly 80% seen once. Notes on this clone: Its cognate antigen is unknown.

The sequences come from CD4+ T cells from blood, collected around 49 months after liver transplant. This clonotype originated in a human patient who received a liver transplant. Some T cells may have come from the graft donor.

The CDR3 loop is CASSSNSNTEAFF. The DNA for the CDR3 is TGTGCCAGCAGCTCTAATTCGAACACTGAAGCTTTCTTT. The rearrangement links TRBV5-4 to TRBJ1-1; the D is unclear. This CDR3 contains 13 residues. The germline V gene encodes CDR1 SGHNT and CDR2 YYREEE (reference sequence). V lost 3 bases, J lost 1 base, and 7 bases lay in between.